These 15 T cell receptor beta chains share one sample of origin, sequenced in a study of blood T cell repertoires in COVID-19. TCRdb's copy holds only in-frame clones and misses some; the assay was immunoSEQ multiplex PCR. The data contain about 170,000 clones, about nine tenths of them singletons. Specimen: peripheral blood. These receptors came from a woman aged 60 to 75 with COVID-19, enrolled during active disease.

In its sample, this clone was seen once. The chain carries TRBV24-1 and TRBJ2-1, with 8 positions matching TRBD2. Germline CDR1 reads KGHDR; CDR2 reads SFDVKD. The CDR3 is 16 residues long. V was clipped by 4 bases and J by 9 bases; unmatched bases: 13. The CDR3 here is CATSDPLSGSSGEQFF. DNA of the CDR3: TGTGCCACCAGTGACCCCCTGAGCGGGAGTTCGGGTGAGCAGTTCTTC.

The V call is TRBV27, the J call TRBJ1-1; D is uncertain. This CDR3 has 14 amino acids. Germline lookup yields CDR1 MNHEY and CDR2 SMNVEV (reference sequence). Trimming cost V 5 bases and J 3 bases, with 13 bases left between them. The CDR3 coding sequence is TGTGCCAGCAGTACTTTACGTCTAGACACTGAAGCTTTCTTT. It is translated as CASSTLRLDTEAFF.

This chain joins TRBV28 and TRBJ2-1; TRBD1 might be the D (6 bases). This CDR3 contains 13 residues. Trimming stripped 2 bases from V and 5 bases from J, with 7 bases between. Germline V lookup: CDR1 MDHEN, CDR2 SYDVKM. CDR3 nucleotide sequence: TGTGCCAGCAGTTTACGGACAGACAATGAGCAGTTCTTC. Translating gives CASSLRTDNEQFF.

The chain couples TRBV11-3 to TRBJ2-3, with TRBD2 matching over 11 bases. Germline V gene data show CDR1 as SGHNT and CDR2 as YENEEA. The CDR3 has 20 residues. With 5 bases clipped from V and 5 bases from J, the junction kept 21 bases outside the gene matches. The CDR3 reads CASSSSPRNSGRASLDTQYF. DNA of the CDR3: TGTGCCAGCAGCAGCAGTCCCAGGAATAGCGGGAGGGCCAGTTTAGATACGCAGTATTTT.

V is TRBV7-2 and J is TRBJ1-4; 11 bases map to TRBD1. In germline, CDR1 is SGHTA, CDR2 FQGNSA. This CDR3 comprises 15 residues. V shed 4 bases and J 5 bases; nucleotides not matched to a gene: 3. CDR3 amino acids: CASSWGQGENEKLFF. CDR3 sequence (DNA): TGTGCCAGCAGCTGGGGACAGGGGGAAAATGAAAAACTGTTTTTT.

This chain links TRBV7-9 with TRBJ1-5; D uncertain. V lost 4 bases, J lost 7 bases, and 11 bases lay in between. Germline-derived CDR1 and CDR2 are SEHNR and FQNEAQ (reference sequence). The CDR3 is 13 amino acids. CDR3 amino acids: CASSYSSGQPQHF. The CDR3 coding sequence is TGTGCCAGCAGCTACAGCTCGGGGCAGCCCCAGCATTTT.

V gene TRBV18 combines with J gene TRBJ1-1, with TRBD1 as a possible D gene (5 bases). The CDR3 is 16 residues long. The germline gives CDR1 KGHSH, CDR2 LQKENI. V gave up 1 base and J gave up 0 bases, with 12 bases separating them. The CDR3 is CASSPRQGALNTEAFF. Written as DNA, the CDR3 is TGTGCCAGCTCACCACGTCAGGGCGCCCTGAACACTGAAGCTTTCTTT. Supplemented by reference TRBV18 and TRBJ1-1, the full variable domain reads NAGVMQNPRHLVRRRGQEARLRCSPMKGHSHVYWYRQLPEEGLKFMVYLQKENIIDESGMPKERFSAEFPKEGPSILRIQQVVRGDSAAYFCASSPRQGALNTEAFFGQGTRLTVV.

The rearrangement uses TRBV4-3 and TRBJ1-3, with no clear D. Looked up from germline, CDR1 is LGHNA and CDR2 is YSLEER. Trimming cost V 8 bases and J 3 bases, with 17 bases left between them. The CDR3 contains 15 residues. The CDR3 here is CASGPERARGNTIYF. CDR3 sequence (DNA): TGCGCCAGCGGCCCAGAGAGGGCGCGTGGAAACACCATATATTTT.

J is TRBJ1-6 and V is TRBV9, with TRBD1 identical over 7 bases. CDR1 and CDR2 (germline): SGDLS, YYNGEE. This CDR3 spans 12 amino acids. The ends lost 6 bases at V and 9 bases at J; junction bases unmatched: 3. CDR3 coding DNA: TGTGCCAGCACCCCAGGGGGTTCACCCCTCCACTTT. Translated, it gives CASTPGGSPLHF. Using reference TRBV9 and TRBJ1-6 for the parts outside the CDR3, the full variable domain is DSGVTQTPKHLITATGQRVTLRCSPRSGDLSVYWYQQSLDQGLQFLIQYYNGEERAKGNILERFSAQQFPDLHSELNLSSLELGDSALYFCASTPGGSPLHFGNGTRLTVT.

The gene calls are TRBV5-6 and TRBJ2-1; 10 nucleotides match TRBD2. Germline-derived CDR1 and CDR2 are SGHDT and YYEEEE. The CDR3 has 14 residues. V was pared by 5 bases and J by 8 bases, with 7 bases of the junction left unmatched. CDR3 amino acids: CASSGGLAHYEQFF. The CDR3 region has the DNA TGTGCCAGCAGTGGGGGACTAGCGCACTATGAGCAGTTCTTC.

The chain couples TRBV7-2 to TRBJ1-5, with TRBD1 matching over 8 bases. Germline CDR1 SGHTA, CDR2 FQGNSA. V lost 3 bases, J lost 6 bases, and 4 bases stayed unmatched. The CDR3 consists of 14 residues. CDR3: CASSFRGRGQPQHF. The CDR3 region has the DNA TGTGCCAGCAGCTTCAGGGGGCGCGGTCAGCCCCAGCATTTT.

V gene TRBV12-1 combines with J gene TRBJ2-7; the table calls TRBD2, which could not be checked here. TRBV12-1 is tagged as a pseudogene. The CDR3 is 16 amino acids. CDR3 sequence (DNA): TGTGCCAGCAGCGGAATCATAGCGGGAGGGGCCTACGAGCAGTACTTC. The encoded protein is CASSGIIAGGAYEQYF.

The rearrangement uses TRBV7-6 and TRBJ1-2; 9 bases agree with TRBD1. The CDR3 spans 14 residues. The V and J ends lost 5 bases and 4 bases, in that order; junction bases with no gene match: 5. CDR1 is SGHVS, CDR2 FNYEAQ, per germline. In nucleotides, the CDR3 is TGTGCCAGCAGCCCGGGACAGGGAACCTATGGCTACACCTTC. The encoded protein is CASSPGQGTYGYTF.

Points on this clone: One end of the junction fails to match germline, which may point to a read error. This chain uses TRBV7-7 with TRBJ2-5; D gene unclear. From germline, CDR1 is SSHAT and CDR2 FNYEAQ (reference sequence). The CDR3 loop spans 15 amino acids. The CDR3 DNA is TGTGCTAGCAGCCCCAACTCGGTGGTGCGGGAGACCCAGTACTTC. Its translation is CASSPNSVVRETQYF.

V usage is TRBV12-5 and J usage is TRBJ2-1; D is perhaps TRBD2 (5 bases). Trimming cost V 5 bases and J 5 bases, with 10 bases left between them. This CDR3 region has 13 residues. The germline CDR1 and CDR2 sequences are LGHNT and FRNRAP. CDR3 amino acids: CASGAGGNNEQFF. The CDR3 DNA reads TGTGCTAGTGGTGCGGGCGGAAACAATGAGCAGTTCTTC.